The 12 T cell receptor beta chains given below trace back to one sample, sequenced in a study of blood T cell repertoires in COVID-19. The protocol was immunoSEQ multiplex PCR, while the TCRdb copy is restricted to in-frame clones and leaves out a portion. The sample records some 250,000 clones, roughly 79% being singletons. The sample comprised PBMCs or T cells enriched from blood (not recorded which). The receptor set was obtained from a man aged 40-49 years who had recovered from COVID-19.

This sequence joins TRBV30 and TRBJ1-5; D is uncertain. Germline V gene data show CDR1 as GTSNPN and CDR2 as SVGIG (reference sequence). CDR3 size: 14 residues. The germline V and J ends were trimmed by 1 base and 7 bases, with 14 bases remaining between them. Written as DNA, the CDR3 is TGTGCCTGGAGTGCCGAAATGGGAGGACAGCCCCAGCATTTT. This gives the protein CAWSAEMGGQPQHF.

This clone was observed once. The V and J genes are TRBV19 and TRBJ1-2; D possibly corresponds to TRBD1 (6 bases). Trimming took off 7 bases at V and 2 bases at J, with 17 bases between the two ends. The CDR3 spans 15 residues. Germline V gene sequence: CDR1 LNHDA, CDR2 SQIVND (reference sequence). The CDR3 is CASIGLGQSNYGYTF. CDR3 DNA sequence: TGTGCCAGTATCGGTCTTGGACAGAGCAACTATGGCTACACCTTC.

The CDR3 is CASSLEGRGPAEQYF. CDR3 in DNA: TGCGCCAGCAGCTTGGAAGGCAGGGGACCCGCCGAGCAGTACTTC. The chain employs TRBV5-1 and TRBJ2-7; tentatively, D is TRBD1 (6 bases). The CDR3 loop spans 15 amino acids. The V and J ends lost 0 bases and 6 bases respectively, with 16 bases between them. Germline loops: CDR1 SGHRS, CDR2 YFSETQ.

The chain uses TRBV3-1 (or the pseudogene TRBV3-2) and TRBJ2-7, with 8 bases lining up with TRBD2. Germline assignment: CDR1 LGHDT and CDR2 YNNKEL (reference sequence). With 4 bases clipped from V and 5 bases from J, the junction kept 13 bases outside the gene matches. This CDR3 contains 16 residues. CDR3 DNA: TGTGCCAGCAGCCCAAGGGGCGGGAGGAGATGGAACGAGCAGTACTTC. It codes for CASSPRGGRRWNEQYF.

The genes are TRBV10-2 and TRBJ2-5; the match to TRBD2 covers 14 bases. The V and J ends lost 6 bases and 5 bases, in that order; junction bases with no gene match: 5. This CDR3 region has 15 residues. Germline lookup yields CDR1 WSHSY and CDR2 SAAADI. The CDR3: CASSGLAGGGETQYF. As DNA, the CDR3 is TGCGCCAGCAGCGGACTAGCGGGAGGCGGCGAGACCCAGTACTTC.

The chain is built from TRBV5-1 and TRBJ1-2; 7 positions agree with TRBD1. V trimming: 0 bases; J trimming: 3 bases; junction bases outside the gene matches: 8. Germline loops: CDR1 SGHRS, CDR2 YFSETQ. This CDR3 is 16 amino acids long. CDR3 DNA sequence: TGCGCCAGCAGCTTGGCCTCAGGCAGGGGGGACTATGGCTACACCTTC. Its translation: CASSLASGRGDYGYTF.

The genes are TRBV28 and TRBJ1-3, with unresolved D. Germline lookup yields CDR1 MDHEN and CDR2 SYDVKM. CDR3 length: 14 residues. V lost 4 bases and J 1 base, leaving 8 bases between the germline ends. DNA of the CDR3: TGTGCCAGCAGTTCGCAGGTATCTGGAAACACCATATATTTT. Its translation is CASSSQVSGNTIYF.

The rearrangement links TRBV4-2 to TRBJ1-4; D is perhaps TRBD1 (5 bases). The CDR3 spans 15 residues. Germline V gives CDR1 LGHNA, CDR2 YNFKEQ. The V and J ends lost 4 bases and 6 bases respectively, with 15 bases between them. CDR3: CASSPRQGADEKLFF. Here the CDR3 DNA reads TGTGCCAGCAGCCCGAGGCAGGGCGCGGATGAAAAACTGTTTTTT.

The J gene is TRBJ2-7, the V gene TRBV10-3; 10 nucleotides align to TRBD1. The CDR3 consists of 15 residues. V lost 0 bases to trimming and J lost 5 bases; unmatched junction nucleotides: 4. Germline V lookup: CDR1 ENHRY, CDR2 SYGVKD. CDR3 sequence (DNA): TGTGCCATCAGTGAGTCGATAGGGACAGGGGACGAGCAGTACTTC. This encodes CAISESIGTGDEQYF.

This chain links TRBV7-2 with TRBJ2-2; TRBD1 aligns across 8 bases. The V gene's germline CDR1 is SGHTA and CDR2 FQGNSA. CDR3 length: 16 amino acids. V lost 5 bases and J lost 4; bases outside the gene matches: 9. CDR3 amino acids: CASSRPLGQGTGELFF. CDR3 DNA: TGTGCCAGCAGCCGCCCCCTCGGACAGGGCACCGGGGAGCTGTTTTTT.

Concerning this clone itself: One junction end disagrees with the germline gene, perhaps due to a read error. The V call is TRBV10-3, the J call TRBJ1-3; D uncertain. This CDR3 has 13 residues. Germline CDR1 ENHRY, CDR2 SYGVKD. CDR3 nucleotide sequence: TGTGCCATCAGTGCAGGCTCTGGAAACATCATATATTTT. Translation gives CAISAGSGNIIYF.

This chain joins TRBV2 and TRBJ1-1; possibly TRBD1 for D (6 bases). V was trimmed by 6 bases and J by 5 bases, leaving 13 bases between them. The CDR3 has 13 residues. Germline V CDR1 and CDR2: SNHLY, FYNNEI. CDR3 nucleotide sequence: TGTGCCAGCAGCCTCCGGGACAATACTGAAGCTTTCTTT. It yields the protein CASSLRDNTEAFF.